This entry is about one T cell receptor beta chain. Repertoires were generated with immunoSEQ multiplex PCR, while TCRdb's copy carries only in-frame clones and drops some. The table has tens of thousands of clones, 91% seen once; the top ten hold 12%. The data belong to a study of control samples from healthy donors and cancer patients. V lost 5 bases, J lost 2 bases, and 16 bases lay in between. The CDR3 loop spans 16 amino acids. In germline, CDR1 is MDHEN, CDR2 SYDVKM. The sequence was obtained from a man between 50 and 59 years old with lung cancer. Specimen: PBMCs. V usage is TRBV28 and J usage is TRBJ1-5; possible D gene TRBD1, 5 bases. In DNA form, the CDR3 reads TGTGCCAGCAGTGCCGGGGACGGCAGGCGCAATCAGCCCCAGCATTTT. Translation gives CASSAGDGRRNQPQHF. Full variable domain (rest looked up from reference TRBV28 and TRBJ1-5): DVKVTQSSRYLVKRTGEKVFLECVQDMDHENMFWYRQDPGLGLRLIYFSYDVKMKEKGDIPEGYSVSREKKERFSLILESASTNQTSMYLCASSAGDGRRNQPQHFGDGTRLSIL.